This T cell receptor (beta chain) was identified in a study of T cell clones after liver transplantation. This clone has just a few counts. This table comes from immunoSEQ multiplex PCR, and its TCRdb copy is limited to in-frame clones, with some not included. The sample consists of some 61,000 clones, under 85% of them appearing once. This CDR3 spans 19 amino acids. V shed 0 bases and J shed 0 bases, with 19 bases lying between them. Per the germline V gene, CDR1 is SGHDT and CDR2 is YYEEEE. The sample was CD4+ T cells from blood, taken at the 22-month timepoint. The receptor was isolated from a human patient who received a liver transplant. Some T cells may have originated in the graft donor. The chain carries TRBV5-6 and TRBJ1-5; D gene unclear. The chain's CDR3 is CASSLADPLRRYSNQPQHF. In nucleotides, the CDR3 is TGTGCCAGCAGCTTGGCCGACCCCCTACGGCGGTATAGCAATCAGCCCCAGCATTTT. Complete variable domain (other parts from reference TRBV5-6 and TRBJ1-5): DAGVTQSPTHLIKTRGQQVTLRCSPKSGHDTVSWYQQALGQGPQFIFQYYEEEERQRGNFPDRFSGHQFPNYSSELNVNALLLGDSALYLCASSLADPLRRYSNQPQHFGDGTRLSIL.